The T cell receptor beta chain described here comes from a study of neurological immune-mediated disorders. Study conclusions and caveats: TCR-beta repertoires seemed private in all groups, with no expanded CDR3 amino acid sequences shared.

The CDR3 spans 16 residues. Germline V CDR1 and CDR2: SGHTA, FQGNSA. V lost 0 bases to trimming and J lost 3 bases, with 15 bases between them. TCRdb used MiXCR to reprocess the 5' RACE reads, holding one entry per CDR3 protein. The table has about 70,000 distinct CDR3 sequences, roughly 3.1% seen once. This clonotype has at least ten counts. Antigen: not known. The gene calls are TRBV7-2 and TRBJ2-7; D possibly corresponds to TRBD2 (5 bases). The origin of this receptor is a woman aged 45 to 65 with multiple sclerosis. Sequencing was done on a sample of PBMCs. As DNA, the CDR3 is TGTGCCAGCAGCTTAGCGCCTTGGCGGGCTCTCTACGAGCAGTACTTC. Translation gives CASSLAPWRALYEQYF.